This entry features one T cell receptor (beta chain) sequence. Its antigen is unknown. The CDR3 contains 17 residues. With V trimmed by 0 bases and J by 4 bases, 11 bases remained unmatched. CDR1 and CDR2 (germline): MNHEY, SVGAGI. This sample is drawn from a study of response to subunit inactivated influenza vaccine. Overall study results and limits: Researchers suggested that each seasonal influenza vaccination recruits few new T cells.

TCRdb fed the RT-PCR reads into MiXCR, producing one record per CDR3 protein. The sample has 450,000 to 550,000 distinct CDR3 sequences; 25% are singletons. The sequencing used CD4+ T cells sorted from PBMCs, collected 4 to 6 days after vaccination. This TCR came from a man between 45 and 60 years old who received an inactivated influenza vaccine. The gene calls are TRBV6-5 and TRBJ2-5; 7 bases agree with TRBD2. This CDR3 reads CASSYSVRGRAAETQYF. DNA for the CDR3: TGTGCCAGCAGTTACTCTGTTCGGGGGAGGGCGGCAGAGACCCAGTACTTC.